A selection of T cell receptor beta chains follows, all from one sample in a study of blood T cell repertoires in COVID-19. Clones were read by immunoSEQ multiplex PCR, and TCRdb kept only the in-frame ones, dropping some. The sample lists roughly 280,000 clones, under 90% occurring once. The sample comprised PBMCs or T cells enriched from blood (not recorded which). These receptors were taken from a woman aged 55-70 years who had recovered from COVID-19. CDR3s leave out the opening cysteine and the closing phenylalanine or tryptophan.

v_call: TRBV19; cdr3_aa: ASSIRSPNTEAF
v_call: TRBV11-3; cdr3_aa: ASSAQGFAYNEQF
v_call: TRBV11-3; cdr3_aa: ASSEGTDNEQF
v_call: TRBV14; cdr3_aa: ASSQEQVLSYNEQF
v_call: TRBV7-2; cdr3_aa: ASSLAGLAGGGELF
v_call: TRBV19; cdr3_aa: ASSIGAITGELF
v_call: TRBV18; cdr3_aa: ASSPGGGYGNQPQH
v_call: TRBV28; cdr3_aa: ASIDGVTGELF
v_call: TRBV2; cdr3_aa: ASISGLAGGPTPFWEQY
v_call: TRBV5-4; cdr3_aa: ASSYQGADGYT
v_call: TRBV27; cdr3_aa: ASSFAREINQPQH
v_call: TRBV11-3; cdr3_aa: ASSSSRDSPYNEQF
v_call: TRBV5-6; cdr3_aa: ASSNIPGTGGRAF
v_call: TRBV28; cdr3_aa: ASSFRGRNTGELF
v_call: TRBV7-9; cdr3_aa: ASSLGGTTNEKLF
v_call: TRBV10-3; cdr3_aa: AIGDVGGGLSETQY
v_call: TRBV9; cdr3_aa: ASSPSGSLNTEAF
v_call: TRBV6-5; cdr3_aa: ASSYTTGANSPLH
v_call: TRBV11-3; cdr3_aa: ASSEAGDYNEQF
v_call: TRBV5-1; cdr3_aa: ASSLSPTSTDTQY
v_call: TRBV5-1; cdr3_aa: ASSSTGSNSPLH
v_call: TRBV2; cdr3_aa: ATGTENTGELF
v_call: TRBV9; cdr3_aa: ASSPILTFGELF
v_call: TRBV18; cdr3_aa: ASSGESGRALKTQY
v_call: TRBV10-2; cdr3_aa: ASRGLSEQY
v_call: TRBV3-1/TRBV3-2; cdr3_aa: ASSFLSGNQPQH
v_call: TRBV13; cdr3_aa: ASSSQGASGGQHRELF
v_call: TRBV10-3; cdr3_aa: ATEENSNTGELF
v_call: TRBV19; cdr3_aa: ASSMQGYYQPQH
v_call: TRBV7-8; cdr3_aa: AYPIANTGELF
v_call: TRBV30; cdr3_aa: AWSPLVNSGSYNEQF
v_call: TRBV18; cdr3_aa: ASSLDRAGANVLT
v_call: TRBV5-1; cdr3_aa: ASSPGQGGRYGEKLF
v_call: TRBV7-9; cdr3_aa: ASSPIDRGDTGELF
v_call: TRBV4-1; cdr3_aa: ASRASPLAKNIQY
v_call: TRBV3-1/TRBV3-2; cdr3_aa: ASRRYNEQF
v_call: TRBV3-1/TRBV3-2; cdr3_aa: ASSQTSSPDEKLF
v_call: TRBV3-1/TRBV3-2; cdr3_aa: ASTLRDSEEDTQY
v_call: TRBV9; cdr3_aa: ASSPEGDFYNEQF
v_call: TRBV5-4; cdr3_aa: ASSPGQAPRSAYGYT
v_call: TRBV24-1; cdr3_aa: ATSAAGLPGDEQF
v_call: TRBV27; cdr3_aa: ATASGIGNTIY
v_call: TRBV20-1; cdr3_aa: SAILTGEQF
v_call: TRBV7-3; cdr3_aa: ASSSQTGGLFHEQF
v_call: TRBV19; cdr3_aa: ASSKAGLAGVQGDTQY
v_call: TRBV5-4; cdr3_aa: ASSLTGNPTDTQY
v_call: TRBV13; cdr3_aa: ASSLRTGIYGYT
v_call: TRBV7-8; cdr3_aa: ASSSTDSGNTIY
v_call: TRBV7-9; cdr3_aa: ASSSPTDGYT
v_call: TRBV3-1/TRBV3-2; cdr3_aa: ASSPWGGETQY